These T cell receptor beta chains were read from a single sample in a study of long-term antiretroviral therapy in people with HIV. Method: immunoSEQ multiplex PCR; TCRdb's copy keeps in-frame clones and lacks some. Of 10,000 to 15,000 clones in the sample, roughly 80% were seen once. Specimen: unsorted PBMCs, collected 1.3 years after starting antiretroviral therapy. The receptors were gathered from a woman in her late teens or twenties with HIV. CDR3s include the opening cysteine and the closing phenylalanine or tryptophan. D genes are given only for firm matches. Clone size is given for some rows only: seen once, a few or many times, or a class if the clone is expanded.

V: TRBV28; size: -; J: TRBJ1-5; D: TRBD1; CDR3: CASRSQGASNQPQHF; DNA: TGTGCCAGCAGGTCACAGGGGGCCAGCAATCAGCCCCAGCATTTT
V: TRBV19; size: -; J: TRBJ1-2; D: -; CDR3: CASSMTSPDGYTF; DNA: TGTGCCAGTAGTATGACATCTCCGGATGGCTACACCTTC
V: TRBV2; size: -; J: TRBJ2-1; D: TRBD2; CDR3: CASKASGPYNEQFF; DNA: TGTGCCAGCAAGGCTAGCGGGCCCTACAATGAGCAGTTCTTC
V: TRBV2; size: -; J: TRBJ1-4; D: -; CDR3: CASGAYHEKLFF; DNA: TGTGCCAGCGGGGCCTATCATGAAAAACTGTTTTTT
V: TRBV5-1; size: -; J: TRBJ2-1; D: TRBD2; CDR3: CASSLASGVYNEQFF; DNA: TGCGCCAGCAGCTTGGCTAGCGGGGTATACAATGAGCAGTTCTTC
V: TRBV5-4; size: -; J: TRBJ2-5; D: -; CDR3: CASSFGGSGQETQYF; DNA: TGTGCCAGCAGCTTCGGGGGCAGCGGTCAAGAGACCCAGTACTTC
V: TRBV10-1; size: -; J: TRBJ2-1; D: TRBD1; CDR3: CASSAGQVNNEQFF; DNA: TGCGCCAGCAGTGCCGGACAGGTCAACAATGAGCAGTTCTTC
V: TRBV28; size: -; J: TRBJ2-7; D: TRBD2; CDR3: CASSLPTSLSSEQYF; DNA: TGTGCCAGCAGTTTACCGACTAGCTTATCATCCGAGCAGTACTTC
V: TRBV2; size: few; J: TRBJ1-1; D: TRBD1; CDR3: CASSVTGAGNTEAFF; DNA: TGTGCCAGCAGTGTAACAGGGGCCGGGAACACTGAAGCTTTCTTT
V: TRBV7-2; size: -; J: TRBJ2-3; D: -; CDR3: CASRLPGLRFKGDTQYF; DNA: TGTGCCAGCAGGCTTCCGGGACTCCGGTTCAAAGGGGATACGCAGTATTTT
V: TRBV28; size: -; J: TRBJ2-5; D: TRBD1; CDR3: CARPVGDRQETQYF; DNA: TGTGCCAGGCCGGTGGGGGACAGGCAAGAGACCCAGTACTTC
V: TRBV30; size: -; J: TRBJ1-2; D: -; CDR3: CAWSEFREEYGYTF; DNA: TGTGCCTGGAGTGAGTTCAGGGAGGAGTATGGCTACACCTTC
V: TRBV4-1; size: few; J: TRBJ1-2; D: -; CDR3: CASSQESHSFYGYTF; DNA: TGCGCCAGCAGCCAAGAATCGCACAGCTTCTATGGCTACACCTTC
V: TRBV11-2; size: once; J: TRBJ2-4; D: -; CDR3: CASSLVPGVQYIQYF; DNA: TGTGCCAGCAGCTTAGTCCCAGGGGTCCAATACATTCAGTACTTC
V: TRBV9; size: -; J: TRBJ1-4; D: -; CDR3: CASSVGRGAIEKLFF; DNA: TGTGCCAGCAGCGTAGGTAGGGGGGCGATTGAAAAACTGTTTTTT
V: TRBV25-1; size: -; J: TRBJ1-4; D: -; CDR3: CASSEYGENNEKLFF; DNA: TGTGCCAGCAGTGAATACGGGGAGAATAATGAAAAACTGTTTTTT